This T cell receptor beta chain stems from a study of patients and donors after allogeneic stem cell transplantation (TCRdb year 2020). Libraries were made using RT-PCR. The sequencer listed for this sample is NextSeq 550. The raw public data were reprocessed by TCRdb itself: fastp quality trimming at Q25, MiXCR clonotype calling, in-frame beta chains only. For every CDR3 protein sequence, its rows merge into one entry that carries the most common genes and DNA. The sample yields about 150,000 distinct CDR3 sequences; approximately 35% were counted once. 50% to 65% of the sample is in the top ten clones. Based on the germline V gene, the CDR1 and CDR2 sequences are MGHRA and YSYEKL. From cysteine to phenylalanine, the CDR3 is 15 amino acids long. The kept DNA is CDR3 alone, 45 bases in frame from the first base. Cut back by 2 bases and 0 bases, the V and J ends lie 8 bases apart. This clonotype was detected ten times or more. This clone's antigen is unknown. No much larger clone exists at a distance of one base, and base qualities are not known.

The material sequenced was blood, either unsorted or a sorted T cell fraction (not recorded which). This TCR was sampled from a human donor who was either an allogeneic HSCT recipient or a stem cell or donor lymphocyte infusion donor (not recorded which). It is not recorded whose cells these are; they may come from a transplant donor. The rearrangement joined TRBV4-1 to TRBJ1-5; the D segment could be TRBD1, given 6 matching bases. The nucleotides read TGCGCCAGCAGCCAACAGGACAGTAGCAATCAGCCCCAGCATTTT. It translates as CASSQQDSSNQPQHF.